Below are 24 T cell receptor beta chains sequenced from a single sample in a study. A single record per CDR3 protein comes from TCRdb applying MiXCR to the RT-PCR reads. The table has more than 550,000 distinct CDR3 sequences, approximately 15% seen once. Specimen: memory CD4+ T cells from blood. The receptors here all came from a female donor in good health, serving as a healthy control.

In its sample, this clonotype was seen a few times. V gene TRBV5-5 combines with J gene TRBJ1-5; D gene ambiguous. CDR1 and CDR2 from the germline V gene are SGHKS and YYEKEE (reference sequence). V was trimmed by 4 bases and J by 4 bases, leaving 12 bases between them. This CDR3 has 14 residues. The CDR3: CASSIRGENQPQHF. CDR3 DNA sequence: TGTGCCAGCAGCATCCGGGGTGAAAATCAGCCCCAGCATTTT.

This clonotype was detected a few times. J is TRBJ2-1 and V is TRBV10-3, with D perhaps being TRBD1 or TRBD2 (5 bases each). Germline assignment: CDR1 ENHRY and CDR2 SYGVKD. V was cut by 6 bases and J by 10 bases, with 22 bases left in between. This CDR3 comprises 15 residues. CDR3: CAISDGTLPGWEQFF. In DNA form, the CDR3 reads TGTGCCATCAGCGATGGGACCTTACCCGGATGGGAGCAGTTCTTC.

This clonotype was seen a few times. The chain joins TRBV7-9 to TRBJ2-3; TRBD2 is a possible D gene (7 bases). CDR3 length: 16 residues. Germline loops: CDR1 SEHNR, CDR2 FQNEAQ (reference sequence). The V end lost 5 bases, the J end lost 6 bases, and 21 bases lay between the germline ends. The CDR3 nucleotides are TGTGCCAGCAGCCCCCTTAGGGGGGGCCGAGAGGATACGCAGTATTTT. Residues: CASSPLRGGREDTQYF.

This chain connects TRBV7-8 to TRBJ2-1, with 8 bases that match TRBD2. Germline V gives CDR1 SGHVS, CDR2 FQNEAQ. The CDR3 is made up of 14 amino acids. V lost 8 bases to trimming and J lost 0 bases; unmatched junction nucleotides: 3. In nucleotides, the CDR3 is TGTGCCAGCCGGCTAGCGGGCTCCTACAATGAGCAGTTCTTC. Its translation is CASRLAGSYNEQFF.

The chain couples TRBV20-1 to TRBJ2-1; D is perhaps TRBD2 (6 bases). The germline gives CDR1 DFQATT, CDR2 SNEGSKA (reference sequence). Trimming left V 1 base short and J 6 bases short, with 7 bases between. The CDR3 totals 12 residues. The CDR3 DNA is TGCAGTGCTAGAGGGACTATCAATGAGCAGTTCTTC. This sequence encodes CSARGTINEQFF.

This clonotype was seen at least ten times. The chain combines TRBV6-2 or TRBV6-3 with TRBJ2-1; 14 bases agree with TRBD2. From germline, CDR1 is MNHEY and CDR2 SVGEGT. With 7 bases clipped from V and 0 bases from J, the junction kept 11 bases outside the gene matches. The CDR3 is 19 residues long. In DNA form, the CDR3 reads TGTGCCAGCACCCACCCGGGACTAGCGGGAGCCCACTCCTACAATGAGCAGTTCTTC. Protein sequence: CASTHPGLAGAHSYNEQFF.

This clonotype was counted a single time. Here the CDR3 reads CASSLAALGPGELFF. The CDR3 region has the DNA TGTGCCAGCAGCTTAGCAGCACTAGGACCCGGGGAGCTGTTTTTT. V is TRBV7-2 and J is TRBJ2-2, with a possible D match to TRBD2 (5 bases). CDR3 length: 15 residues. V dropped 0 bases and J dropped 6 bases, with 11 bases sitting between them. In germline, CDR1 is SGHTA, CDR2 FQGNSA.

The chain uses TRBV7-2 and TRBJ1-3; 8 nucleotides align to TRBD1. The CDR3 is made up of 17 amino acids. Germline CDR1 and CDR2: SGHTA and FQGNSA. The V gene end was trimmed by 4 bases and the J gene end by 7 bases; junction bases not matched to a gene: 15. In nucleotides, the CDR3 is TGTGCCAGCAGCTCGACGGCCGGGACAGGTTATTTGAACACCATATATTTT. Its translation is CASSSTAGTGYLNTIYF.

This chain joins TRBV6-5 and TRBJ2-7, with D maybe TRBD1 (7 bases). Germline lookup yields CDR1 MNHEY and CDR2 SVGAGI. The CDR3 length is 17 residues. Trimming shortened V by 4 bases and J by 7 bases, and 26 bases separated the two germline ends. The DNA for the CDR3 is TGTGCCAGCAGTTCGAAACAGGGGCGGGAACTGCTGGGAGAGCAGTACTTC. As protein: CASSSKQGRELLGEQYF.

There are many counts of this clonotype. This chain links TRBV7-2 with TRBJ2-5; 8 positions match TRBD2. Unmatched junction bases numbered 6, after V lost 4 bases and J lost 2 bases. Germline CDR1 SGHTA, CDR2 FQGNSA. The CDR3 runs to 15 residues. The CDR3 nucleotides read TGTGCCAGCAGCTCCATCGGGGGGGCACAAGAGACCCAGTACTTC. This translates into CASSSIGGAQETQYF.

This clonotype was seen repeatedly, ten times or more. J is TRBJ1-2 and V is TRBV10-3, with D possibly being TRBD1 (6 bases). CDR1 and CDR2 from the germline V gene are ENHRY and SYGVKD. This CDR3 spans 12 amino acids. Trimming took off 5 bases at V and 5 bases at J, with 9 bases between the two ends. For the CDR3, the DNA is TGTGCCATCAGTCGGACAGTTTATGGCTACACCTTC. Amino acids: CAISRTVYGYTF.

This clonotype has ten or more counts. This chain connects TRBV6-5 to TRBJ2-5, with 9 bases identical to TRBD1. The J segment lost 6 bases and the V segment lost 7 bases, leaving 6 bases of the junction unmatched. The CDR3 contains 13 residues. Germline V gene lookup returns CDR1 MNHEY and CDR2 SVGAGI. The CDR3 is CASNPGQGQTQYF. CDR3 nucleotide sequence: TGTGCCAGCAACCCCGGACAGGGGCAGACCCAGTACTTC.

This clonotype was observed a few times. The chain is built from TRBV6-5 and TRBJ1-2; perhaps TRBD1 as D (6 bases). Trimming removed 6 bases from V and 4 bases from J, with 12 bases in between. The germline V gene encodes CDR1 MNHEY and CDR2 SVGAGI. The CDR3 is 13 amino acids. The CDR3 is CASRTWDTYGYTF. The CDR3 coding sequence is TGTGCCAGCAGAACTTGGGACACCTATGGCTACACCTTC.

This clonotype has a handful of counts. The chain recombines TRBV25-1 with TRBJ1-2; 7 bases map to TRBD1. Germline V CDR1 and CDR2: MGHDK, SYGVNS. V was pared by 5 bases and J by 4 bases, with 13 bases of the junction left unmatched. This CDR3 region has 16 residues. This CDR3 is CASSRGSGTDSYGYTF. In DNA form, the CDR3 reads TGTGCCAGCAGTCGGGGATCCGGGACAGACTCCTATGGCTACACCTTC.

This clonotype was seen repeatedly, ten times or more. The chain combines TRBV27 with TRBJ2-7, with TRBD2 as a possible D gene (5 bases). Germline V gene sequence: CDR1 MNHEY, CDR2 SMNVEV (reference sequence). V was pared by 2 bases and J by 7 bases, with 15 bases between. The CDR3 has 14 amino acids. The CDR3 here is CASSLQDLPGEQYF. The CDR3 DNA sequence: TGTGCCAGCAGTTTACAGGACTTGCCGGGTGAGCAGTACTTC.

This clonotype has more than one count but fewer than ten. The J gene is TRBJ2-1, the V gene TRBV20-1, with D unclear. The CDR3 spans 16 residues. Trimming shortened V by 7 bases and J by 0 bases, and 19 bases separated the two germline ends. Per the germline V gene, CDR1 is DFQATT and CDR2 is SNEGSKA (reference sequence). The CDR3 loop reads CSVEARAESSYNEQFF. The CDR3 coding sequence is TGCAGTGTTGAGGCTCGGGCGGAAAGCTCCTACAATGAGCAGTTCTTC.

The sample holds a few counts of this clonotype. The J gene is TRBJ1-1, the V gene TRBV6-2 or TRBV6-3; D unresolved. The germline V gene has CDR1 MNHEY and CDR2 SVGEGT. The CDR3 sequence is 17 residues long. Trimming took 8 bases from V and 1 from J, leaving 23 bases between them. CDR3 in DNA: TGTGCCAGCGGCCGCCCGGGGATGACACGGAGGAACACTGAAGCTTTCTTT. Translated: CASGRPGMTRRNTEAFF.

This clonotype has ten or more counts. The chain couples TRBV24-1 to TRBJ2-1, with TRBD1 matching over 9 bases. Germline loops: CDR1 KGHDR, CDR2 SFDVKD. Germline trimming cut 0 bases from V and 0 bases from J; bases unmatched to any gene: 14. The CDR3 is 21 amino acids. The CDR3 region is CATSDLHEDRGGGSSYNEQFF. The CDR3 region has the DNA TGTGCCACCAGTGATTTGCATGAGGACAGGGGCGGTGGGAGCTCCTACAATGAGCAGTTCTTC.

The V call is TRBV20-1, the J call TRBJ2-5, with TRBD1 as a possible D gene (5 bases). V was pared by 6 bases and J by 1 base, with 12 bases between. CDR3 length: 13 amino acids. From germline, CDR1 is DFQATT and CDR2 SNEGSKA (reference sequence). The CDR3 protein is CSAPGQGQETQYF. The CDR3 DNA reads as TGCAGTGCCCCCGGGCAGGGCCAAGAGACCCAGTACTTC.

This clonotype occurred a few times. The CDR3 DNA sequence: TGTGCCAGCAGCGAGACCAGAGATGAGGAAAAACTGTTTTTT. Translated: CASSETRDEEKLFF. This chain connects TRBV6-5 to TRBJ1-4, with D unresolved. Trimming removed 6 bases at V and 8 bases at J, with 16 bases between. The CDR3 consists of 14 residues. The germline gives CDR1 MNHEY, CDR2 SVGAGI.

This clonotype was observed a few times. The chain joins TRBV20-1 to TRBJ1-4; D gene unclear. Per germline, CDR1 DFQATT and CDR2 SNEGSKA (reference sequence). V lost 1 base and J 0 bases, leaving 6 bases between the germline ends. This CDR3 has 14 amino acids. In nucleotides, the CDR3 is TGCAGTGCTAGAGGGCCATCAACTAATGAAAAACTGTTTTTT. It encodes CSARGPSTNEKLFF.

This clonotype came up many times. The chain couples TRBV5-1 to TRBJ2-3; D assignment may be TRBD1 or TRBD2 (5 bases each). The V gene lost 4 bases and the J gene lost 0 bases, with 15 bases spanning the gap. This CDR3 comprises 16 residues. CDR1 and CDR2 (germline): SGHRS, YFSETQ. The CDR3 spells CASSVGDLGSTDTQYF. The CDR3 nucleotides are TGCGCCAGCAGCGTCGGGGACCTAGGGAGCACAGATACGCAGTATTTT.

In this sample, this clonotype turned up a few times. The chain uses TRBV29-1 and TRBJ1-1; tentative D call: TRBD1 (5 bases). CDR1 is SQVTM and CDR2 is ANQGSEA in the germline V gene. V lost 8 bases and J 1 base, leaving 14 bases between the germline ends. CDR3 length equals 13 residues. CDR3 region: CSIEQAQNTEAFF. The CDR3 region has the DNA TGCAGCATCGAACAGGCCCAGAACACTGAAGCTTTCTTT.

This chain joins TRBV28 and TRBJ1-1; D may be TRBD1 (5 bases). The CDR3 has 13 amino acids. CDR1 MDHEN and CDR2 SYDVKM come from the germline V gene. Trimming left V 7 bases short and J 3 bases short, with 12 bases between. The CDR3 region is CASIAGWHTEAFF. The CDR3 nucleotides read TGTGCCAGCATTGCAGGGTGGCACACTGAAGCTTTCTTT. Complete variable domain (other parts from reference TRBV28 and TRBJ1-1): DVKVTQSSRYLVKRTGEKVFLECVQDMDHENMFWYRQDPGLGLRLIYFSYDVKMKEKGDIPEGYSVSREKKERFSLILESASTNQTSMYLCASIAGWHTEAFFGQGTRLTVV.